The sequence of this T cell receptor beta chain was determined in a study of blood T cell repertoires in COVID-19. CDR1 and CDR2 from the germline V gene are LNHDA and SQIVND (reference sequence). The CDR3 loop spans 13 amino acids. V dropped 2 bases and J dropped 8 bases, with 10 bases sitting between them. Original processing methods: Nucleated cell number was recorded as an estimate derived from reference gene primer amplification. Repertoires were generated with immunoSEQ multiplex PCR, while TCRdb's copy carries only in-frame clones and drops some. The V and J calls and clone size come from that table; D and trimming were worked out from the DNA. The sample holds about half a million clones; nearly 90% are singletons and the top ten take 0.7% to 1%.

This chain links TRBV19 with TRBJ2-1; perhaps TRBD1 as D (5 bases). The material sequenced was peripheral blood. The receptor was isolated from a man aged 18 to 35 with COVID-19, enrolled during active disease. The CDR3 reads CASSILEGDEQFF. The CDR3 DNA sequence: TGTGCCAGTAGTATATTAGAAGGGGATGAGCAGTTCTTC.